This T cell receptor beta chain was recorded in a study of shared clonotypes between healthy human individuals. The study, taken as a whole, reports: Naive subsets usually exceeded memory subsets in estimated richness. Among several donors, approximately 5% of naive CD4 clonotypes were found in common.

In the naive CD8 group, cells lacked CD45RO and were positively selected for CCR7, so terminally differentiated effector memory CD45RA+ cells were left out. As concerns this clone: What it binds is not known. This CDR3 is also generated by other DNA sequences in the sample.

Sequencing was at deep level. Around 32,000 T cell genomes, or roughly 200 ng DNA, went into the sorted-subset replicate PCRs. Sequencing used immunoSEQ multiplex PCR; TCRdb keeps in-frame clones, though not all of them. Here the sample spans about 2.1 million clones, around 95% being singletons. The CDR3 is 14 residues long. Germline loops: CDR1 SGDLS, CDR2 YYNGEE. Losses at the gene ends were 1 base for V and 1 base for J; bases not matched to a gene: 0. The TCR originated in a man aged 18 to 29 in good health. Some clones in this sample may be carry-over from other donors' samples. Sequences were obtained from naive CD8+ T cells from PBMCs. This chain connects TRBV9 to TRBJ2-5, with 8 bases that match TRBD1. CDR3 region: CASSVQGAQETQYF. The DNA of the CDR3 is TGTGCCAGCAGCGTACAGGGGGCCCAAGAGACCCAGTACTTC.